The 30 T cell receptor beta chains presented below share a single source sample, sequenced in a study of T cell responses to AZD1222 COVID-19 vaccine. Method: immunoSEQ multiplex PCR; TCRdb's copy keeps in-frame clones and lacks some. The data show 150,000 to 200,000 clones, roughly 94% seen once. Specimen: peripheral blood, collected 28 days after the second AZD1222 dose. Source of these receptors: an adult who received the AZD1222 COVID-19 vaccine.

V is TRBV29-1 and J is TRBJ2-7; D not certain. With 7 bases removed from V and 0 bases from J, the gap between germline ends came to 10 bases. Germline V CDR1 and CDR2: SQVTM, ANQGSEA. This CDR3 has 12 amino acids. DNA for the CDR3: TGCAGCGCCGGCGACACCTCCTACGAGCAGTACTTC. Its translation: CSAGDTSYEQYF.

The gene calls are TRBV7-8 and TRBJ2-1; TRBD2 aligns across 11 bases. The germline V gene has CDR1 SGHVS and CDR2 FQNEAQ. V lost 5 bases, J lost 8 bases, and 11 bases stayed unmatched. There are 16 residues in the CDR3. For the CDR3, the DNA is TGTGCCAGCAGCCCCCGACGACTAGCGGGATTCGATGAGCAGTTCTTC. This sequence encodes CASSPRRLAGFDEQFF. Based on the CDR3 plus reference TRBV7-8 and TRBJ2-1, the full variable domain is GAGVSQSPRYKVAKRGQDVALRCDPISGHVSLFWYQQALGQGPEFLTYFQNEAQLDKSGLPSDRFFAERPEGSVSTLKIQRTQQEDSAVYLCASSPRRLAGFDEQFFGPGTRLTVL.

The V and J genes are TRBV19 and TRBJ2-6, with D uncertain. The V and J ends lost 5 bases and 1 base respectively, with 12 bases between them. Germline V CDR1 and CDR2: LNHDA, SQIVND (reference sequence). The CDR3 extends over 16 amino acids. For the CDR3, the DNA is TGTGCCAGTAGTTCCCCGAGTGGATCTGGGGCCAACGTCCTGACTTTC. Protein sequence: CASSSPSGSGANVLTF.

The gene calls are TRBV6-5 and TRBJ2-7; 7 bases match TRBD1. Germline CDR1 reads MNHEY; CDR2 reads SVGAGI. J lost 2 bases, V lost 8 bases, and 6 bases had no gene match. The CDR3 sequence is 13 residues long. In nucleotides, the CDR3 is TGTGCCAGCTTAGTAACAGGGGCCTACGAGCAGTACTTC. Protein sequence: CASLVTGAYEQYF.

The rearrangement uses TRBV5-6 and TRBJ1-1; D is possibly TRBD1 (6 bases). The CDR3 is 15 amino acids. V was pared by 0 bases and J by 4 bases, with 13 bases between. Germline V gene data show CDR1 as SGHDT and CDR2 as YYEEEE. This chain's CDR3 is CASSLGSTGTTEAFF. The CDR3 bases are TGTGCCAGCAGCTTGGGGTCTACAGGGACCACTGAAGCTTTCTTT. The variable domain in full, with the rest retrieved from reference TRBV5-6 and TRBJ1-1, is DAGVTQSPTHLIKTRGQQVTLRCSPKSGHDTVSWYQQALGQGPQFIFQYYEEEERQRGNFPDRFSGHQFPNYSSELNVNALLLGDSALYLCASSLGSTGTTEAFFGQGTRLTVV.

The V gene is TRBV9, the J gene TRBJ2-4; TRBD2 might be the D (6 bases). The ends were cut back, 3 bases at V and 0 bases at J, with 16 bases in the middle. Germline lookup yields CDR1 SGDLS and CDR2 YYNGEE. The CDR3 consists of 17 residues. CDR3 nucleotides: TGTGCCAGCAGCGCGAATCCGGGACTCATAGCCAAAAACATTCAGTACTTC. It specifies CASSANPGLIAKNIQYF.

The V call is TRBV4-3, the J call TRBJ1-2; D gene ambiguous. Germline-derived CDR1 and CDR2 are LGHNA and YSLEER. The V and J ends lost 0 bases and 4 bases respectively, with 12 bases between them. CDR3 length: 15 residues. For the CDR3, the DNA is TGCGCCAGCAGCCAAGATGTTCGGGTAACCTATGGCTACACCTTC. The encoded protein is CASSQDVRVTYGYTF.

V is TRBV27 and J is TRBJ2-2, with 7 bases that match TRBD2. V shed 3 bases and J 8 bases; nucleotides not matched to a gene: 9. In germline, CDR1 is MNHEY, CDR2 SMNVEV (reference sequence). There are 15 residues in the CDR3. For the CDR3, the DNA is TGTGCCAGCAGTTTGGCTCTAGCGGTTTCTGGGGAGCTGTTTTTT. This gives the protein CASSLALAVSGELFF.

This sequence joins TRBV5-4 and TRBJ2-7, with TRBD2 as a possible D gene (7 bases). The germline V gene encodes CDR1 SGHNT and CDR2 YYREEE (reference sequence). Trimming shortened V by 4 bases and J by 5 bases, and 22 bases separated the two germline ends. This CDR3 spans 16 amino acids. The CDR3 bases are TGTGCCAGCAGCCCTCAAGGGGGGGGCCCCCTGCACGAGCAGTACTTC. Amino acids: CASSPQGGGPLHEQYF.

The V and J genes are TRBV6-1 and TRBJ1-1; no reliable D call. The CDR3 consists of 13 residues. Germline assignment: CDR1 MNHNS and CDR2 SASEGT. V was trimmed by 3 bases and J by 5 bases, leaving 10 bases between them. In nucleotides, the CDR3 is TGTGCCAGCAGTGATCAGTTCGGGACTGAAGCTTTCTTT. Amino acids: CASSDQFGTEAFF.

V usage is TRBV9 and J usage is TRBJ1-2; D not certain. The CDR3 length is 15 residues. V lost 2 bases, J lost 5 bases, and 16 bases lay in between. Germline V gives CDR1 SGDLS, CDR2 YYNGEE. CDR3 DNA: TGTGCCAGCAGCGTTAGTGAAAACTCCCGGTATGGCTACACCTTC. Protein sequence: CASSVSENSRYGYTF.

The gene calls are TRBV7-8 and TRBJ1-5; perhaps TRBD1 as D (6 bases). V was trimmed by 5 bases and J by 2 bases, leaving 16 bases between them. Germline V gene data show CDR1 as SGHVS and CDR2 as FQNEAQ. The CDR3 covers 16 residues. CDR3 nucleotide sequence: TGTGCCAGCAGCCCCAGGCGGGGGCAAGGCAATCAGCCCCAGCATTTT. Translated, it gives CASSPRRGQGNQPQHF.

This clone turned up a few times. The rearrangement uses TRBV3-1 (or the pseudogene TRBV3-2) and TRBJ1-6; 12 nucleotides agree with TRBD1. Germline CDR1 LGHDT, CDR2 YNNKEL (reference sequence). The CDR3 totals 14 residues. With V trimmed by 4 bases and J by 10 bases, 2 bases remained unmatched. Here the CDR3 reads CASSRDRGQSPLHF. In nucleotides, the CDR3 is TGTGCCAGCAGCCGGGACAGGGGGCAGTCACCCCTCCACTTT.

This chain links TRBV5-6 with TRBJ1-1; possibly TRBD1 for D (6 bases). The length of the CDR3 is 14 residues. V lost 4 bases, J lost 5 bases, and 15 bases lay in between. In germline, CDR1 is SGHDT, CDR2 YYEEEE. The DNA of the CDR3 is TGTGCCAGCAGCCCAGTTGGAGGGGGGACTGAAGCTTTCTTT. This sequence encodes CASSPVGGGTEAFF.

The CDR3 DNA sequence: TGTGCCAGCAGTTTTTGGGGTCCTCTGAGCCAGAACACTGAAGCTTTCTTT. Translation: CASSFWGPLSQNTEAFF. The chain carries TRBV28 and TRBJ1-1; D gene ambiguous. CDR3 size: 17 residues. Trimming took off 3 bases at V and 1 base at J, with 18 bases between the two ends. Germline V gene sequence: CDR1 MDHEN, CDR2 SYDVKM.

The gene calls are TRBV19 and TRBJ2-7; D gene ambiguous. The CDR3 loop spans 14 amino acids. V lost 2 bases to trimming and J lost 0 bases, with 8 bases between them. The germline gives CDR1 LNHDA, CDR2 SQIVND (reference sequence). Here the CDR3 reads CASSITGNSYEQYF. The CDR3 region has the DNA TGTGCCAGTAGTATAACGGGCAACTCCTACGAGCAGTACTTC. The full variable domain, in which reference TRBV19 and TRBJ2-7 provide the parts outside the CDR3, is DGGITQSPKYLFRKEGQNVTLSCEQNLNHDAMYWYRQDPGQGLRLIYYSQIVNDFQKGDIAEGYSVSREKKESFPLTVTSAQKNPTAFYLCASSITGNSYEQYFGPGTRLTVT.

The chain has TRBV4-2 and TRBJ2-5, with 9 bases fitting TRBD2. This CDR3 has 18 residues. After removal of 0 bases from V and 1 base from J, the junction contained 9 bases not matched to a gene. The V gene's germline CDR1 is LGHNA and CDR2 YNFKEQ. CDR3 amino acids: CASSQDPGGGLAQETQYF. The DNA for the CDR3 is TGTGCCAGCAGCCAAGATCCGGGGGGGGGACTAGCCCAAGAGACCCAGTACTTC.

As DNA, the CDR3 is TGTGCCACCAGCACCCCATGGACAGGGGGTAGAGAGACCCAGTACTTC. This translates into CATSTPWTGGRETQYF. This sequence joins TRBV15 and TRBJ2-5, with 10 bases aligning to TRBD1. The junction had 9 bases not matched to a gene; V was cut back by 4 bases and J by 4 bases. CDR3 length: 16 residues. Germline CDR1 reads LNHNV; CDR2 reads YYDKDF (reference sequence). The variable domain in full, with the rest retrieved from reference TRBV15 and TRBJ2-5, is DAMVIQNPRYQVTQFGKPVTLSCSQTLNHNVMYWYQQKSSQAPKLLFHYYDKDFNNEADTPDNFQSRRPNTSFCFLDIRSPGLGDTAMYLCATSTPWTGGRETQYFGPGTRLLVL.

V usage is TRBV5-6 and J usage is TRBJ1-6; a possible D gene is TRBD1 (6 bases). V dropped 4 bases and J dropped 5 bases, with 13 bases sitting between them. Germline V lookup: CDR1 SGHDT, CDR2 YYEEEE. CDR3 size: 15 residues. CDR3 sequence (DNA): TGTGCCAGCAGCCCGAACGCAGGGGATAATTCACCCCTCCACTTT. This gives the protein CASSPNAGDNSPLHF.

The V and J genes are TRBV5-4 and TRBJ1-1; maybe TRBD1 (6 bases). The ends were cut back, 0 bases at V and 4 bases at J, with 19 bases in the middle. There are 17 residues in the CDR3. The germline V gene has CDR1 SGHNT and CDR2 YYREEE (reference sequence). In DNA form, the CDR3 reads TGTGCCAGCAGCTTGGCCCTACGGGGGGGCTGGCGCACTGAAGCTTTCTTT. Translation: CASSLALRGGWRTEAFF.

DNA of the CDR3: TGTGCCAGCAGTTTATCGTGGGATGCTGGAAACACCATATATTTT. Its protein product is CASSLSWDAGNTIYF. The chain uses TRBV27 and TRBJ1-3, with D uncertain. Between the trimmed V and J ends, which lost 0 bases and 2 bases, there was a span of 8 bases. Germline values: CDR1 MNHEY, CDR2 SMNVEV (reference sequence). The CDR3 runs 15 residues.

This clone has ten or more counts. The J gene is TRBJ1-1, the V gene TRBV28; TRBD1 might be the D (6 bases). The CDR3 is made up of 14 amino acids. The V end lost 2 bases, the J end lost 1 base, and 8 bases lay between the germline ends. Germline V lookup: CDR1 MDHEN, CDR2 SYDVKM. CDR3 bases: TGTGCCAGCAGTTTAGGGACACCGAACACTGAAGCTTTCTTT. Translating it yields CASSLGTPNTEAFF.

This chain uses TRBV7-3 with TRBJ2-3; 13 positions match TRBD2. Trimming took 5 bases from V and 5 from J; bases not matched to a gene: 7. Per the germline V gene, CDR1 is SGHTA and CDR2 is FQGTGA. The CDR3 consists of 16 residues. CDR3 coding DNA: TGTGCCAGCAGCACTAGCGGGAGGGGGGCAGGAGATACGCAGTATTTT. Its translation is CASSTSGRGAGDTQYF.

The chain has TRBV2 and TRBJ2-1; 9 bases fit TRBD2. Germline assignment: CDR1 SNHLY and CDR2 FYNNEI. The CDR3 loop spans 15 amino acids. The J segment lost 8 bases and the V segment lost 1 base, leaving 6 bases of the junction unmatched. The chain's CDR3 is CASSEGLAGNDEQFF. CDR3 nucleotide sequence: TGTGCCAGCAGTGAAGGGCTAGCGGGGAACGATGAGCAGTTCTTC.

A single count supports this clone. This chain links TRBV19 with TRBJ1-1, with a weak D call TRBD1 (5 bases). Germline V gene sequence: CDR1 LNHDA, CDR2 SQIVND (reference sequence). With 5 bases removed from V and 4 bases from J, the gap between germline ends came to 14 bases. The CDR3 has 14 amino acids. CDR3 protein: CASSPRGAGTEAFF. CDR3 bases: TGTGCCAGTAGTCCTCGGGGCGCCGGCACTGAAGCTTTCTTT. Together with reference TRBV19 and TRBJ1-1, the CDR3 gives the full variable domain: DGGITQSPKYLFRKEGQNVTLSCEQNLNHDAMYWYRQDPGQGLRLIYYSQIVNDFQKGDIAEGYSVSREKKESFPLTVTSAQKNPTAFYLCASSPRGAGTEAFFGQGTRLTVV.

Regarding this clone: The sample carries other DNA sequences with the same CDR3. This rearrangement joins TRBV19 to TRBJ1-5; D not resolved. Germline values: CDR1 LNHDA, CDR2 SQIVND (reference sequence). This CDR3 has 14 residues. With 3 bases removed from V and 3 bases from J, the gap between germline ends came to 9 bases. In nucleotides, the CDR3 is TGTGCCAGTAGTATTGTACACTCCAATCAGCCCCAGCATTTT. Its translation: CASSIVHSNQPQHF.

V usage is TRBV6-5 and J usage is TRBJ1-6, with D maybe TRBD1 (5 bases). V was cut by 11 bases and J by 8 bases, with 22 bases left in between. CDR3 length: 15 residues. Per the germline V gene, CDR1 is MNHEY and CDR2 is SVGAGI. The CDR3 spells CAGSPFGGLDSPLHF. For the CDR3, the DNA is TGTGCCGGTTCGCCTTTCGGGGGTCTTGATTCACCCCTCCACTTT.

This clone appeared a single time. The chain joins TRBV24-1 to TRBJ2-3; no clear D. In germline, CDR1 is KGHDR, CDR2 SFDVKD. Trimming removed 3 bases at V and 0 bases at J, with 12 bases between. The CDR3 covers 16 residues. The CDR3 region has the DNA TGTGCCACCAGTGATCCGAACTTACCTAGCACAGATACGCAGTATTTT. This codes for CATSDPNLPSTDTQYF.

V gene TRBV19 combines with J gene TRBJ2-1, with TRBD2 matching 12 bases. V shed 7 bases, J shed 7 bases, and the junction held 8 bases outside the gene matches. CDR3 length equals 15 residues. Germline-derived CDR1 and CDR2 are LNHDA and SQIVND (reference sequence). CDR3 DNA: TGTGCCAGTATGCCGGGACTAGCGGGTCTGAATGAGCAGTTCTTC. It yields the protein CASMPGLAGLNEQFF.

V usage is TRBV12-3 or TRBV12-4 and J usage is TRBJ1-2; D unclear. The V end lost 6 bases, the J end lost 2 bases, and 10 bases lay between the germline ends. CDR3 length equals 13 residues. The CDR3 sequence is CASSLRVNYGYTF. The CDR3 nucleotides are TGTGCCAGCAGCTTAAGGGTCAACTATGGCTACACCTTC.